Here is one T cell receptor beta chain with its context. The data were obtained in a study of identifying expanded T cells in peripheral blood. This CDR3 is 14 amino acids long. V was pared by 4 bases and J by 3 bases, with 13 bases between. Germline assignment: CDR1 SGHVS and CDR2 FNYEAQ. Here immunoSEQ multiplex PCR was the method, and the copy in TCRdb shows in-frame clones only, minus some. The sample yields under 110,000 clones, approximately 90% seen once. This sequence originates from a person aged 18 to 70 in good health. This chain connects TRBV7-6 to TRBJ2-7, with a weak D call TRBD2 (5 bases). The sample taken for sequencing was blood. CDR3 region: CASSSGPGIYEQYF. In DNA, the CDR3 is TGTGCCAGCAGCTCAGGCCCCGGGATCTACGAGCAGTACTTC.